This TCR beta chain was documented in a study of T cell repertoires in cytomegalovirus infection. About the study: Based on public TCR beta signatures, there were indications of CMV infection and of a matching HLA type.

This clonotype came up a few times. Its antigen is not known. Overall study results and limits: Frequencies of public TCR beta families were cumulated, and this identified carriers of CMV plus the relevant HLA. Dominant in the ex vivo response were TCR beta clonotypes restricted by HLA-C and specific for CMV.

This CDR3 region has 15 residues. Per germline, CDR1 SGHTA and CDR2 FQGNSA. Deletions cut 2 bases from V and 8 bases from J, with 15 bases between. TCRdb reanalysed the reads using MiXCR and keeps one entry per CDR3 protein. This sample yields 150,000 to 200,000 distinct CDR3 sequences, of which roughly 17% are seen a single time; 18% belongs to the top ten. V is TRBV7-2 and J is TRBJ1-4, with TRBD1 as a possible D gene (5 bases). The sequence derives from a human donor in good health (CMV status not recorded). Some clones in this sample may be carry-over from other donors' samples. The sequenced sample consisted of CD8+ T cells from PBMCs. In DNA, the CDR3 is TGTGCCAGCAGCTTATTTTGGCAGGGCGGGGAAAAACTGTTTTTT. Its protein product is CASSLFWQGGEKLFF. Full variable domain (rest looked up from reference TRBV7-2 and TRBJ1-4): GAGVSQSPSNKVTEKGKDVELRCDPISGHTALYWYRQSLGQGLEFLIYFQGNSAPDKSGLPSDRFSAERTGGSVSTLTIQRTQQEDSAVYLCASSLFWQGGEKLFFGSGTQLSVL.